The rows below give T cell receptor beta chains drawn from one sample of a study of T-cell memory formation after mild COVID-19. TCRdb re-called the 5' RACE reads with MiXCR, one entry per CDR3 protein. Of hundreds of thousands of distinct CDR3 sequences detected, 28% appear once; the ten largest clones hold roughly 12%. Sequenced: PBMCs or a T cell subset sorted from them (not recorded which). The receptor source for this set is an adult woman who had mild COVID-19 (a few samples of this study predate the infection). Cell type and time point are not known. The CDR3 runs from the conserved cysteine through the conserved F or W. A D gene is named only where the DNA matches it firmly. Size is stated for part of the rows, as once, few or many counts, or as a class when the clone is expanded.

abundance	d_gene	j_gene	v_gene	CDR3aa	CDR3nt
few	.	TRBJ2-1	TRBV5-1	CASSLARGSGLYNEQFF	TGCGCCAGCAGCTTGGCCAGGGGTAGCGGCTTATACAATGAGCAGTTCTTC
.	.	TRBJ1-1	TRBV19	CATRQEPNTEAFF	TGTGCCACCCGACAGGAACCGAACACTGAAGCTTTCTTT
few	.	TRBJ2-2	TRBV6-2/TRBV6-3	CASSPLAPNTGELFF	TGTGCCAGCAGTCCCCTAGCGCCTAACACCGGGGAGCTGTTTTTT
few	.	TRBJ1-2	TRBV7-2	CASSLDQRGRGYTF	TGTGCCAGCAGCTTAGATCAGCGGGGGCGCGGCTACACCTTC
few	TRBD1	TRBJ1-1	TRBV5-1	CASSFGQGWSTEAFF	TGCGCCAGCAGCTTCGGACAGGGATGGAGCACTGAAGCTTTCTTT
.	.	TRBJ1-2	TRBV7-9	CASSLMPDNYGYTF	TGTGCCAGCAGCTTAATGCCCGACAACTATGGCTACACCTTC
few	TRBD1	TRBJ2-3	TRBV10-3	CAISRTGPDTQYF	TGTGCCATCAGCCGGACAGGGCCGGATACGCAGTATTTT
.	.	TRBJ2-7	TRBV5-8	CASSSPDYSYEQYF	TGTGCCAGCAGCTCCCCTGACTACTCCTACGAGCAGTACTTC
.	.	TRBJ2-7	TRBV12-3/TRBV12-4	CASRAPGSPEWEQYF	TGTGCCAGCAGGGCCCCAGGGAGTCCCGAGTGGGAGCAGTACTTC
few	TRBD1	TRBJ2-7	TRBV3-1	CASSRDRVSYEQYF	TGTGCCAGCAGCCGGGACAGGGTGTCCTACGAGCAGTACTTC
few	TRBD1	TRBJ1-2	TRBV12-3/TRBV12-4	CASSLARPGQGGYGYTF	TGTGCCAGCAGTCTTGCCCGTCCGGGACAGGGAGGCTATGGCTACACCTTC
few	.	TRBJ2-3	TRBV20-1	CSASPRYSVDTQYF	TGCAGTGCTAGTCCCAGGTATTCGGTAGATACGCAGTATTTT
.	.	TRBJ2-1	TRBV12-3/TRBV12-4	CASSFIQGLEQFF	TGTGCCAGCAGTTTTATACAGGGTCTTGAGCAGTTCTTC
.	.	TRBJ1-3	TRBV5-1	CASRGTGGNTIYF	TGCGCCAGCAGAGGGACGGGAGGAAACACCATATATTTT
few	.	TRBJ2-7	TRBV6-5	CASSYLPSGRYEQYF	TGTGCCAGCAGTTACTTGCCCTCGGGGAGATACGAGCAGTACTTC
.	.	TRBJ2-7	TRBV12-3/TRBV12-4	CASGPRVAEAYEQYF	TGTGCCAGCGGACCACGAGTAGCGGAGGCCTACGAGCAGTACTTC
few	.	TRBJ1-1	TRBV18	CASSLARADTEAFF	TGTGCCAGCTCCCTCGCAAGGGCCGACACTGAAGCTTTCTTT
.	TRBD1	TRBJ2-7	TRBV12-3/TRBV12-4	CASSFGQGREQYF	TGTGCCAGCAGCTTCGGACAGGGCCGCGAGCAGTACTTC
.	.	TRBJ1-2	TRBV5-1	CASSFFGELSYTF	TGCGCCAGCAGCTTCTTCGGGGAATTGAGCTACACCTTC
.	.	TRBJ2-1	TRBV7-9	CASSLGSGTYNEQFF	TGTGCCAGCAGCTTAGGTAGCGGCACCTACAATGAGCAGTTCTTC
.	TRBD1	TRBJ2-6	TRBV4-2	CASSQETGSGANVLTF	TGTGCCAGCAGCCAAGAGACAGGGTCTGGGGCCAACGTCCTGACTTTC
.	TRBD1	TRBJ2-1	TRBV7-7	CASSNDRGVSYNEQFF	TGTGCTAGCAGCAACGACAGGGGGGTTTCCTACAATGAGCAGTTCTTC
few	TRBD1	TRBJ2-7	TRBV5-1	CASSLGQGGTGEQYF	TGCGCCAGCAGCTTAGGACAGGGTGGTACGGGCGAGCAGTACTTC
few	TRBD1	TRBJ2-2	TRBV24-1	CATSEPDRATGELFF	TGTGCCACCAGTGAACCGGACAGGGCCACCGGGGAGCTGTTTTTT
.	.	TRBJ1-1	TRBV5-5	CASSSGARDTEAFF	TGTGCCAGCAGCTCGGGGGCTCGAGACACTGAAGCTTTCTTT
.	TRBD2	TRBJ2-3	TRBV20-1	CSASGGAGGADTQYF	TGCAGTGCTTCGGGGGGGGCGGGAGGAGCAGATACGCAGTATTTT
few	.	TRBJ2-3	TRBV7-6	CASSPLGGDTQYF	TGTGCCAGCAGCCCCTTGGGCGGAGATACGCAGTATTTT
few	TRBD1	TRBJ2-7	TRBV24-1	CATSARGLGLGDF	TGTGCCACCAGTGCGAGGGGGCTGGGTTTGGGGGACTTC
many	.	TRBJ2-3	TRBV20-1	CSATHPPSTDTQYF	TGCAGTGCCACCCACCCGCCTAGCACAGATACGCAGTATTTT
few	TRBD1	TRBJ2-1	TRBV7-2	CASSLWDRGGNEQFF	TGTGCCAGCAGTCTATGGGACAGGGGCGGTAATGAGCAGTTCTTC
.	TRBD1	TRBJ2-1	TRBV5-1	CASSQGTGGDEQFF	TGCGCCAGCAGCCAGGGGACAGGGGGCGATGAGCAGTTCTTC